This record concerns one T cell receptor (beta chain) sequence. Antigen: not known. The data derive from a study of Tregs in tolerant kidney transplant recipients. Study-wide points: Antigen-driven expansion was suggested because donor-specific Tregs expanded more than all Tregs in tolerant patients.

Assay: immunoSEQ multiplex PCR; the TCRdb copy retains only in-frame clones and omits some. The sample lists some 57,000 clones; over 80% were seen once. Recipients received nonmyeloablative bone marrow transplants from related graft donors, with transient mixed chimerism. Unstimulated regulatory T cells (CD4+CD25+CD127-), CD4+CD25- non-regulatory cells, CD4 and CD8 cells were FACS-sorted from thawed PBMCs. Per germline, CDR1 GTSNPN and CDR2 SVGIG (reference sequence). The CDR3 extends over 14 amino acids. Trimming cost V 0 bases and J 2 bases, with 11 bases left between them. This clonotype was sampled from a human patient who received a combined kidney and bone marrow transplant. Part of the T cell pool may stem from the graft donor. The V call is TRBV30, the J call TRBJ2-7; possibly TRBD1 for D (5 bases). The sample here was CD8+ T cells from blood (PBMCs), taken 24 months after the transplant. CDR3 bases: TGTGCCTGGAGTGTAGGGGCAGGCCCCTACGAGCAGTACTTC. Amino acid sequence: CAWSVGAGPYEQYF. Based on the CDR3 plus reference TRBV30 and TRBJ2-7, the full variable domain is SQTIHQWPATLVQPVGSPLSLECTVEGTSNPNLYWYRQAAGRGLQLLFYSVGIGQISSEVPQNLSASRPQDRQFILSSKKLLLSDSGFYLCAWSVGAGPYEQYFGPGTRLTVT.